The 4 T cell receptor beta chains below all came from one sample that was sequenced in a study of cytomegalovirus exposure and HLA in healthy donors. Produced via immunoSEQ multiplex PCR; TCRdb's table is partial and in-frame only. The repertoire has tens of thousands of clones, 85% to 95% of them found once; the top ten carry approximately 0.69%. Sequenced sample: PBMCs. All receptors derive from a woman aged 18-29 years in good health and CMV-seronegative.

The chain is built from TRBV7-2 and TRBJ1-2; no firm D call. The CDR3 has 15 amino acids. The ends were cut back, 5 bases at V and 2 bases at J, with 15 bases in the middle. Germline CDR1 and CDR2: SGHTA and FQGNSA. This chain's CDR3 is CASSLQRWQNYGYTF. CDR3 coding DNA: TGTGCCAGCAGCCTGCAGCGATGGCAGAACTATGGCTACACCTTC.

V gene TRBV6-5 combines with J gene TRBJ1-4; D not resolved. Germline loops: CDR1 MNHEY, CDR2 SVGAGI. V dropped 5 bases and J dropped 6 bases, with 10 bases sitting between them. The CDR3 is 13 residues long. CDR3 in amino acids: CASSRTLDEKLFF. The CDR3 coding sequence is TGTGCCAGCAGTAGGACTTTAGATGAAAAACTGTTTTTT.

The CDR3 loop reads CASSGSGVRQPQHF. The CDR3 region has the DNA TGTGCCAGCAGTGGGTCAGGGGTTCGTCAGCCCCAGCATTTT. The genes are TRBV2 and TRBJ1-5, with D perhaps TRBD1 (6 bases). In germline, CDR1 is SNHLY, CDR2 FYNNEI. The V and J ends lost 4 bases and 6 bases respectively, with 13 bases between them. The CDR3 consists of 14 residues.

This clone was detected only a few times. This chain links TRBV5-6 with TRBJ2-7; D gene uncertain. Trimming cost V 4 bases and J 4 bases, with 12 bases left between them. The V gene's germline CDR1 is SGHDT and CDR2 YYEEEE. The CDR3 is 13 residues long. In DNA form, the CDR3 reads TGTGCCAGCAGCCCCACAAACAGATACGAGCAGTACTTC. Encoded protein: CASSPTNRYEQYF.